The 14 T cell receptor beta chains below were found in one sample sequenced in a study of blood T cell repertoires in COVID-19. Produced via immunoSEQ multiplex PCR; TCRdb's table is partial and in-frame only. The sample contains tens of thousands of clones, 81% of which appear only once. Sequencing was performed on peripheral blood. The receptors derive from a man older than 75 with COVID-19, enrolled during active disease.

About this clone itself: The identical CDR3 is also encoded by other nucleotide sequences in the sample. The chain employs TRBV7-9 and TRBJ1-1; 8 bases are shared with TRBD1. The CDR3 sequence is 14 residues long. Trimming at V came to 5 bases and at J to 1 base, leaving 3 bases not matched to a gene. Per germline, CDR1 SEHNR and CDR2 FQNEAQ (reference sequence). The CDR3 sequence: CASSLGTGNTEAFF. CDR3 in DNA: TGTGCCAGCAGCCTCGGGACAGGGAACACTGAAGCTTTCTTT.

This clone was recorded a few times. This could be a read error, since a much larger clone is one nucleotide away. Other DNA sequences in the same sample also yield this CDR3. The J gene is TRBJ2-7, the V gene TRBV6-5; 9 bases fit TRBD1. Per the germline V gene, CDR1 is MNHEY and CDR2 is SVGAGI. After removal of 4 bases from V and 3 bases from J, the junction contained 7 bases not matched to a gene. This CDR3 has 15 amino acids. CDR3 DNA sequence: TGTGCCAGCAGTTCCCCCGGGACAGGGATCTACGAGCAGTACTTC. This sequence encodes CASSSPGTGIYEQYF.

This chain uses TRBV5-4 with TRBJ2-3; TRBD1 matches at 8 bases. Trimming removed 4 bases from V and 8 bases from J; junction bases left unmatched: 12. This CDR3 region has 15 residues. The V gene's germline CDR1 is SGHNT and CDR2 YYREEE (reference sequence). Written as DNA, the CDR3 is TGTGCCAGCAGCGGGAGGACAGGGAGTGGGGGTACGCAGTATTTT. Translated: CASSGRTGSGGTQYF.

V is TRBV7-9 and J is TRBJ1-6; 10 bases align to TRBD1. Germline lookup yields CDR1 SEHNR and CDR2 FQNEAQ (reference sequence). The trim removed 2 bases at V and 11 bases at J, leaving 3 bases unmatched. The CDR3 is 14 residues long. The CDR3 region has the DNA TGTGCCAGCAGCTTAACGGGACAGGGGACACCCCTCCACTTT. It encodes CASSLTGQGTPLHF.

This clone has more than one count but fewer than ten. This sequence joins TRBV28 and TRBJ1-6, with D unclear. The germline V gene has CDR1 MDHEN and CDR2 SYDVKM. The CDR3 is 15 amino acids. V shed 8 bases and J shed 0 bases, with 11 bases lying between them. Here the CDR3 DNA reads TGTGCCAGCCTATCGTATAGCTCCTATAATTCACCCCTCCACTTT. It yields the protein CASLSYSSYNSPLHF.

The chain couples TRBV24-1 to TRBJ1-5; D unclear. V shed 4 bases and J shed 1 base, with 19 bases lying between them. The CDR3 length is 18 residues. Germline V gives CDR1 KGHDR, CDR2 SFDVKD. CDR3: CATSDQLLFPGSNQPQHF. DNA of the CDR3: TGTGCCACCAGTGACCAACTACTGTTCCCCGGGAGCAATCAGCCCCAGCATTTT.

CDR3 sequence (DNA): TGTGCCAGCAGCCAAGGTAGAGGGACGAACACCGGGGAGCTGTTTTTT. Its translation: CASSQGRGTNTGELFF. The chain is built from TRBV3-1 (or the pseudogene TRBV3-2) and TRBJ2-2, with D perhaps matching TRBD2 (5 bases). This CDR3 has 16 amino acids. Germline V gene data show CDR1 as LGHDT and CDR2 as YNNKEL (reference sequence). Trimming removed 1 base at V and 0 bases at J, with 9 bases between.

The rearrangement joins TRBV19 to TRBJ2-2, with TRBD1 identical over 12 bases. Trimming removed 6 bases from V and 6 bases from J; junction bases left unmatched: 11. The CDR3 consists of 17 residues. Germline loops: CDR1 LNHDA, CDR2 SQIVND (reference sequence). The CDR3 here is CASSTLPGQGAPGELFF. The CDR3 DNA follows: TGTGCCAGTAGCACCCTACCGGGACAGGGGGCGCCCGGGGAGCTGTTTTTT.

This clone has a single count. The genes are TRBV10-3 and TRBJ1-2; D not certain. Germline V gene data show CDR1 as ENHRY and CDR2 as SYGVKD. The CDR3 loop spans 12 amino acids. Trimming stripped 3 bases from V and 3 bases from J, with 5 bases between. The CDR3 region has the DNA TGTGCCATCAGTGAACGGTACTATGGCTACACCTTC. Translating it yields CAISERYYGYTF.

The chain has TRBV30 and TRBJ2-2, with D possibly being TRBD1 (6 bases). Germline CDR1 reads GTSNPN; CDR2 reads SVGIG (reference sequence). CDR3 length: 15 residues. The V gene lost 0 bases and the J gene lost 5 bases, with 13 bases spanning the gap. The CDR3 coding sequence is TGTGCCTGGAGTGTAAACAGGGTAGGAACCGGGGAGCTGTTTTTT. This gives the protein CAWSVNRVGTGELFF.

The rearrangement joins TRBV5-6 to TRBJ2-3; D perhaps matches TRBD1 (6 bases). V was shortened by 6 bases and J by 3 bases, with 20 bases between the two germline ends. The CDR3 totals 16 residues. CDR1 and CDR2 from the germline V gene are SGHDT and YYEEEE. The CDR3 sequence is CASITGTLRMTDTQYF. The CDR3 region has the DNA TGTGCCAGCATCACCGGGACACTCCGGATGACAGATACGCAGTATTTT.

This clone has just one count. J is TRBJ2-7 and V is TRBV2; D is perhaps TRBD1 (6 bases). This CDR3 comprises 14 residues. CDR1 and CDR2 (germline): SNHLY, FYNNEI. The V end was cut by 10 bases, the J end by 4 bases, with 20 bases between. The chain's CDR3 is CATRVGGTAYEQYF. DNA of the CDR3: TGTGCCACCAGGGTAGGGGGAACCGCATACGAGCAGTACTTC. The full variable domain, in which reference TRBV2 and TRBJ2-7 provide the parts outside the CDR3, is EPEVTQTPSHQVTQMGQEVILRCVPISNHLYFYWYRQILGQKVEFLVSFYNNEISEKSEIFDDQFSVERPDGSNFTLKIRSTKLEDSAMYFCATRVGGTAYEQYFGPGTRLTVT.

This chain uses TRBV6-5 with TRBJ2-4; D might be TRBD1 (5 bases). The V end lost 6 bases, the J end lost 0 bases, and 12 bases lay between the germline ends. The CDR3 has 15 amino acids. Looked up from germline, CDR1 is MNHEY and CDR2 is SVGAGI. The CDR3 region has the DNA TGTGCCAGCAGGGAGACAGCCCTAGCCAAAAACATTCAGTACTTC. It specifies CASRETALAKNIQYF.

This chain joins TRBV7-9 and TRBJ2-3; possible D gene TRBD2, 6 bases. CDR3 length: 16 amino acids. With 5 bases removed from V and 3 bases from J, the gap between germline ends came to 18 bases. Germline lookup yields CDR1 SEHNR and CDR2 FQNEAQ (reference sequence). DNA for the CDR3: TGTGCCAGCAGCCCTGGGACTGTGGGTTCGACAGATACGCAGTATTTT. It is translated as CASSPGTVGSTDTQYF.